These 18 T cell receptor beta chains came from one sample sequenced in a study of T cells in Graves' hyperthyroidism and ophthalmopathy. Researchers amplified the TCR beta CDR3 regions from RNA transcripts. First-round RT-PCR of the TCR CDR3 relied on the HTBI primer set. TCRdb fed the multiplex PCR reads into MiXCR, producing one record per CDR3 protein. There are a few hundred thousand distinct CDR3 sequences in the sample; around 16% occur only once, and 11% to 15% lies in the top ten. Sequencing was carried out using blood. Receptors originate from a woman between 18 and 29 years old with Graves' hyperthyroidism.

This chain links TRBV20-1 with TRBJ2-7; 7 bases are a match to TRBD1. This CDR3 spans 15 amino acids. Trimming at V came to 1 base and at J to 3 bases, leaving 9 bases not matched to a gene. CDR1 is DFQATT, CDR2 SNEGSKA, per germline (reference sequence). The DNA for the CDR3 is TGCAGTGCTAGAGTCAGTCGGGACAGTTTCTACGAGCAGTACTTC. Translating it yields CSARVSRDSFYEQYF.

The V and J genes are TRBV20-1 and TRBJ2-1; TRBD2 aligns across 10 bases. The ends lost 3 bases at V and 6 bases at J; junction bases unmatched: 8. Germline lookup yields CDR1 DFQATT and CDR2 SNEGSKA (reference sequence). CDR3 length: 15 residues. The CDR3 coding sequence is TGCAGTGCTAGTCTTCTAGCGGGAGTACGCAATGAGCAGTTCTTC. This gives the protein CSASLLAGVRNEQFF.

This clonotype has at least ten counts. This rearrangement joins TRBV4-1 to TRBJ1-4, with 7 positions matching TRBD1. Per germline, CDR1 MGHRA and CDR2 YSYEKL. V lost 2 bases to trimming and J lost 2 bases; unmatched junction nucleotides: 5. The CDR3 loop spans 16 amino acids. The CDR3 DNA reads TGCGCCAGCAGCCAACGATCGACAGGGACTAATGAAAAACTGTTTTTT. It codes for CASSQRSTGTNEKLFF.

This clonotype was seen more than once but under ten times. V gene TRBV20-1 combines with J gene TRBJ2-6, with TRBD1 as a possible D gene (5 bases). The germline CDR1 and CDR2 sequences are DFQATT and SNEGSKA (reference sequence). Trimming removed 5 bases from V and 3 bases from J, with 17 bases in between. The CDR3 length is 16 residues. The CDR3 coding sequence is TGCAGTGCTCTAGACAGCCAGAGATATGGGGCCAACGTCCTGACTTTC. It specifies CSALDSQRYGANVLTF.

This clonotype was counted ten times or more. The chain employs TRBV13 and TRBJ2-3, with D maybe TRBD1 (6 bases). This CDR3 spans 15 amino acids. V lost 5 bases to trimming and J lost 10 bases, with 22 bases between them. Germline V gene lookup returns CDR1 PRHDT and CDR2 FYEKMQ (reference sequence). CDR3 sequence reads: CASSHRQAPDNAQYF. Written as DNA, the CDR3 is TGTGCCAGCAGCCATCGACAGGCCCCAGATAATGCGCAGTATTTT.

J is TRBJ2-7 and V is TRBV11-2; no reliable D call. V lost 5 bases, J lost 5 bases, and 16 bases lay in between. This CDR3 contains 14 residues. In germline, CDR1 is SGHAT, CDR2 FQNNGV. CDR3 coding DNA: TGTGCCAGCAGCGTAGGATTCATGGGCCACGAGCAGTACTTC. Translation gives CASSVGFMGHEQYF.

Concerning this clonotype: A much more abundant neighbour one base away suggests this may be a read error. CDR3 residues: CASSFGMKNTEASF. The CDR3 coding sequence is TGTGCCAGCAGTTTTGGTATGAAGAACACTGAAGCTTCCTTT. The chain employs TRBV28 and TRBJ1-1; D is ambiguous. This CDR3 has 14 residues. In germline, CDR1 is MDHEN, CDR2 SYDVKM.

Comments on this clonotype: A much larger clone lies a single base off, so this may be a read error. The genes are TRBV6-1 and TRBJ1-5; 7 bases line up with TRBD1. Germline V CDR1 and CDR2: MNHNS, SASEGT. V trimming: 3 bases; J trimming: 6 bases; junction bases outside the gene matches: 2. This CDR3 comprises 13 residues. This chain's CDR3 is CASSDSGGQPQHF. The CDR3 DNA follows: TGTGCCAGCAGTGACTCAGGGGGTCAGCCCCAGCATTTT.

A few counts support this clonotype. The V and J genes are TRBV13 and TRBJ1-1, with TRBD1 matching 8 bases. The junction had 16 bases not matched to a gene; V was cut back by 5 bases and J by 2 bases. Germline V gene sequence: CDR1 PRHDT, CDR2 FYEKMQ (reference sequence). The CDR3 has 18 amino acids. This chain's CDR3 is CASSHFQRRGRSNTEAFF. In nucleotides, the CDR3 is TGTGCCAGCAGCCACTTCCAACGCAGGGGGCGTAGCAACACTGAAGCTTTCTTT.

The V gene is TRBV12-3 or TRBV12-4, the J gene TRBJ2-7, with D possibly being TRBD2 (6 bases). V lost 5 bases, J lost 1 base, and 12 bases lay in between. The CDR3 has 14 amino acids. In DNA form, the CDR3 reads TGTGCCAGCAGTAATCCGGGACTTTCCTACGAGCAGTACTTC. This translates into CASSNPGLSYEQYF.

This clonotype has at least ten counts. The J gene is TRBJ2-7, the V gene TRBV2, with TRBD2 matching 14 bases. CDR3 size: 15 residues. In germline, CDR1 is SNHLY, CDR2 FYNNEI. The junction had 1 base not matched to a gene; V was cut back by 4 bases and J by 2 bases. The chain's CDR3 is CASSGGLAGAYEQYF. CDR3 in DNA: TGTGCCAGCAGTGGGGGACTAGCGGGGGCCTACGAGCAGTACTTC.

This clonotype was observed a handful of times. This chain joins TRBV25-1 and TRBJ1-1; D is ambiguous. CDR3 length: 15 amino acids. CDR1 and CDR2 from the germline V gene are MGHDK and SYGVNS. With 1 base removed from V and 1 base from J, the gap between germline ends came to 10 bases. CDR3 residues: CASSELGRRNTEAFF. In nucleotides, the CDR3 is TGTGCCAGCAGTGAATTGGGCAGGCGGAACACTGAAGCTTTCTTT.

This chain links TRBV20-1 with TRBJ2-3, with 11 nucleotides matching TRBD1. The V segment lost 7 bases and the J segment 3 bases; nucleotides outside the gene matches: 9. CDR1 is DFQATT and CDR2 is SNEGSKA in the germline V gene (reference sequence). CDR3 size: 15 residues. CDR3 protein: CSVSDRGRGTDTQYF. In DNA, the CDR3 is TGCAGTGTCTCGGACAGGGGGCGCGGAACAGATACGCAGTATTTT.

This clonotype was counted many times. The rearrangement links TRBV29-1 to TRBJ1-5; TRBD1 aligns across 10 bases. CDR1 is SQVTM and CDR2 is ANQGSEA in the germline V gene. Trimming at V came to 6 bases and at J to 5 bases, leaving 4 bases not matched to a gene. This CDR3 comprises 13 residues. CDR3 residues: CSVAGTGDQPQHF. In nucleotides, the CDR3 is TGCAGCGTCGCCGGGACAGGGGATCAGCCCCAGCATTTT.

This clonotype was found many times. The rearrangement links TRBV11-2 to TRBJ2-2; TRBD2 might be the D (6 bases). This CDR3 has 15 residues. Trimming cost V 10 bases and J 1 base, with 16 bases left between them. CDR1 SGHAT and CDR2 FQNNGV come from the germline V gene. CDR3 nucleotide sequence: TGTGCCATGCTGCCATCGGGAGAGAACACCGGGGAGCTGTTTTTT. Its protein product is CAMLPSGENTGELFF.

This clonotype occurred many times. The chain is built from TRBV24-1 and TRBJ1-2; 8 nucleotides agree with TRBD1. The CDR3 is 15 residues long. V gave up 3 bases and J gave up 8 bases; unmatched junction bases: 10. Germline V gene data show CDR1 as KGHDR and CDR2 as SFDVKD. The CDR3 region is CATSDPQGALGGYTF. CDR3 nucleotides: TGTGCCACCAGTGATCCTCAGGGGGCGCTTGGGGGCTACACCTTC.

This clonotype has just a few counts. This chain uses TRBV7-2 with TRBJ2-3; 8 bases agree with TRBD2. The CDR3 extends over 18 amino acids. Germline trimming cut 1 base from V and 2 bases from J; bases unmatched to any gene: 11. CDR1 and CDR2 (germline): SGHTA, FQGNSA. The CDR3 protein is CASSLVPFAGGLTDTQYF. CDR3 DNA sequence: TGTGCCAGCAGCTTAGTTCCCTTTGCGGGAGGACTCACAGATACGCAGTATTTT.

This clonotype was seen ten or more times. The J gene is TRBJ1-1, the V gene TRBV5-1; D gene uncertain. CDR3 size: 14 residues. Germline V gene lookup returns CDR1 SGHRS and CDR2 YFSETQ. Between the trimmed V and J ends, which lost 2 bases and 0 bases, there was a span of 8 bases. The CDR3 region has the DNA TGCGCCAGCAGCTTTACCGACATGAACACTGAAGCTTTCTTT. Translation: CASSFTDMNTEAFF. The variable domain in full, with the rest retrieved from reference TRBV5-1 and TRBJ1-1, is KAGVTQTPRYLIKTRGQQVTLSCSPISGHRSVSWYQQTPGQGLQFLFEYFSETQRNKGNFPGRFSGRQFSNSRSEMNVSTLELGDSALYLCASSFTDMNTEAFFGQGTRLTVV.